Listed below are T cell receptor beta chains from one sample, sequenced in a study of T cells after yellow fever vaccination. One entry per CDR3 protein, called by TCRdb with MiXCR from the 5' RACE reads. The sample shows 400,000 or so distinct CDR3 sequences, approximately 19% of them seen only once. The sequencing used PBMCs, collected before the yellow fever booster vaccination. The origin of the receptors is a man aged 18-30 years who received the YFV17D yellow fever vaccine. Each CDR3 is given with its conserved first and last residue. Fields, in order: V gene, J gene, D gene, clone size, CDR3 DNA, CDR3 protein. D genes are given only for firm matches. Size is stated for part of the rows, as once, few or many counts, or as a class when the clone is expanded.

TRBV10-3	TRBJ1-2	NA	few	TGTGCCATCAGTTGGGCCGAAGATGGCTACACCTTC	CAISWAEDGYTF
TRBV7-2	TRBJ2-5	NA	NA	TGTGCCAGCAGCTTGGCGGGGTGGGATGAGACCCAGTACTTC	CASSLAGWDETQYF
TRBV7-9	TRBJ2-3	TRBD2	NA	TGTGCCAGCAGCCCAAGGACTAGCGGGAGCACAGATACGCAGTATTTT	CASSPRTSGSTDTQYF
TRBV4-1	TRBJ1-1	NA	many	TGCGCCAGCAGTGAAGCGGGCGCAGGGGACACTGAAGCTTTCTTT	CASSEAGAGDTEAFF
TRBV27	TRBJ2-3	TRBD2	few	TGTGCCAGCCGTTATATCCTAGCGGGGGATTATACGCAGTATTTT	CASRYILAGDYTQYF
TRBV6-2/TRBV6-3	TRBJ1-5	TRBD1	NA	TGTGCCAGCAGACCCAGGGGGCCCAATCAGCCCCAGCATTTT	CASRPRGPNQPQHF
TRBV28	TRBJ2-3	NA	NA	TGTGCCAGCAGGGGGACATATTCTAGCACAGATACGCAGTATTTT	CASRGTYSSTDTQYF
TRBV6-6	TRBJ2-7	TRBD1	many	TGTGCCAGCAAGGGACAGGCCCTCCTCGAGCAGTACTTC	CASKGQALLEQYF
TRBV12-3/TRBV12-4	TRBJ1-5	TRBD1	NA	TGTGCCAGCACCCTGCAGGGGGCGAGCAATCAGCCCCAGCATTTT	CASTLQGASNQPQHF
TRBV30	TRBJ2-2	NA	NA	TGTGCCTGGAGTGTACCCAATAGCGCTAGCGGGGAGCTGTTTTTT	CAWSVPNSASGELFF
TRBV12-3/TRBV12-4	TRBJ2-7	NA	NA	TGTGCCAGCAGTTTCCTGGGGGACTTAACCTACGAGCAGTACTTC	CASSFLGDLTYEQYF
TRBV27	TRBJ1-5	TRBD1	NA	TGTGCCAGCAGTCACACCCCCGGGACAGGGGTCAATCAGCCCCAGCATTTT	CASSHTPGTGVNQPQHF
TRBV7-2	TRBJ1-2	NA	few	TGTGCCAGCAGCTTAGTTAGGGACGGTAACTATGGCTACACCTTC	CASSLVRDGNYGYTF
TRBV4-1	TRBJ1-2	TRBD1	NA	TGCGCCAGCAACAACAGGGGTGGCTACGAAACTAACTATGGCTACACCTTC	CASNNRGGYETNYGYTF
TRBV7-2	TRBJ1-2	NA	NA	TGTGCCAGCAGCTTACAGGCCTCTAACTATGGCTACACCTTC	CASSLQASNYGYTF
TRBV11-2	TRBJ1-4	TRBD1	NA	TGTGCCAGCAGCTGGGGACAGGGGGCGGAAAAACTGTTTTTT	CASSWGQGAEKLFF
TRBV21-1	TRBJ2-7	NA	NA	TGTGCCAGCAGCAAATTAGGAGGCCCCTTGGTCCCTTACGAGCAGTACTTC	CASSKLGGPLVPYEQYF
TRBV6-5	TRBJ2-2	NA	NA	TGTGCCAGCAGTTACGGGCCAGCCCTGAACACCGGGGAGCTGTTTTTT	CASSYGPALNTGELFF
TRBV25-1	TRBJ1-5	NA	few	TGTGCCAGCAGTGAGGAAGGTGCAGATCAGCCCCAGCATTTT	CASSEEGADQPQHF
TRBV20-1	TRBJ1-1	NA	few	TGCAGTGCTAGAGCTCCGGAATCTCTGAGGGGCACTGAAGCTTTCTTT	CSARAPESLRGTEAFF
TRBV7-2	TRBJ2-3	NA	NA	TGTGCCAGCAGCTCGCGGATGGCAGGGGCCACAGATACGCAGTATTTT	CASSSRMAGATDTQYF
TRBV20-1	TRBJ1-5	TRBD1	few	TGCAGTGCTGGACAGGGAAGAAATCAGCCCCAGCATTTT	CSAGQGRNQPQHF
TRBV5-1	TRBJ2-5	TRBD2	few	TGCGCCAGCAGCTTGGGCCCTCAGCGGGGGGACCTAGAGACCCAGTACTTC	CASSLGPQRGDLETQYF
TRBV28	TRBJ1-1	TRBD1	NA	TGTGCCAGCATTGAGACAGGGGGCACTGAAGCTTTCTTT	CASIETGGTEAFF
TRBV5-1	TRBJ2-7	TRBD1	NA	TGCGCCAGCAGCTTGCCGGGACAGTGGTTGGAGGAGCAGTACTTC	CASSLPGQWLEEQYF
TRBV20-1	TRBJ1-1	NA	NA	TGCAGTGCTAGACAGGAGAGACTGAACACTGAAGCTTTCTTT	CSARQERLNTEAFF
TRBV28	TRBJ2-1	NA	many	TGTGCCAGCAGTAAAGTTCTTGAGCAGTTCTTC	CASSKVLEQFF
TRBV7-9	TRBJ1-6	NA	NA	TGTGCCAGTACGGACGCGGGGCTTTCACCCCTCCACTTT	CASTDAGLSPLHF
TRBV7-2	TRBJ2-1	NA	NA	TGTGCCAGCAGCGGGACTACAGGGATGTCCTACAATGAGCAGTTCTTC	CASSGTTGMSYNEQFF
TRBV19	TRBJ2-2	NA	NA	TGTGCCTTAAGGGCGAACACCGGGGAGCTGTTTTTT	CALRANTGELFF
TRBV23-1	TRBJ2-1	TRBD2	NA	TGCGCCAGCAGTCAACCGCTGGCGGGGGGTTCCTACAATGAGCAGTTCTTC	CASSQPLAGGSYNEQFF
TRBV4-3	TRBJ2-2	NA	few	TGCGCCAGCAGCCAAGTGGAAACAGTTAACACCGGGGAGCTGTTTTTT	CASSQVETVNTGELFF
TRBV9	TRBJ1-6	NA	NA	TGTGCCAGCAGCGTAGCTCCCAGCCATAATTCACCCCTCCACTTT	CASSVAPSHNSPLHF
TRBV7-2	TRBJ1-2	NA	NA	TGTGCCAGCAGCTTAGGTACAGGGAAGGGCTACACCTTC	CASSLGTGKGYTF
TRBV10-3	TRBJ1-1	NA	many	TGTGCCATCAGTGAGAGGCCGGCTTCGCTGAACACTGAAGCTTTCTTT	CAISERPASLNTEAFF
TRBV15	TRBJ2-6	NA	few	TGTGCCACCAGCTTGACCTCCTTTGGTGGGGCCAACGTCCTGACTTTC	CATSLTSFGGANVLTF
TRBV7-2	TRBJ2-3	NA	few	TGTGCCAGCAGCTTAGTGCTAATTCCCACAGATACGCAGTATTTT	CASSLVLIPTDTQYF
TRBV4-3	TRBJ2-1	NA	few	TGCGCCAGCAGCGTCCGGTCCCAGGGATACAATGAGCAGTTCTTC	CASSVRSQGYNEQFF
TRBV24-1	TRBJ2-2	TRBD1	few	TGTGCCACCAGTGATCCGCAGGGGGAGAGGATTAACGGGGAGCTGTTTTTT	CATSDPQGERINGELFF
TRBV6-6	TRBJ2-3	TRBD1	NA	TGTGCCAGCAGCAGACAGGGTCGGGGTTACACAGATACGCAGTATTTT	CASSRQGRGYTDTQYF
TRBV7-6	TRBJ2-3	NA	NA	TGTGCCAGCCGGGAAAGCGGGGGACAGACGCAGTATTTT	CASRESGGQTQYF
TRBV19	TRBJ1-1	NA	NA	TGTGCCAGTAGTCCCCGAGGGGGGGGGATTGATGAAGCTTTCTTT	CASSPRGGGIDEAFF
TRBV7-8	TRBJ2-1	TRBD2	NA	TGTGCCAGCAGCTTAACCCTGACTAGCGGTGCCTACAATGAGCAGTTCTTC	CASSLTLTSGAYNEQFF
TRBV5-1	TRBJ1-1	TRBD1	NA	TGCGCCAGCAGCTATGGACAGGGGAGCGCTTTCTTT	CASSYGQGSAFF
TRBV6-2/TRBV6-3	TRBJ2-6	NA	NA	TGTGCCAGCAGTCGCAAGTACTCTGGGGCCAACGTCCTGACTTTC	CASSRKYSGANVLTF
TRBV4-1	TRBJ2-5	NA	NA	TGCGCCAGCAGCCAACCCTGGGACTCCGAAGAGACCCAGTACTTC	CASSQPWDSEETQYF
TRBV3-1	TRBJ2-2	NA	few	TGTGCCAGCAGCCAATTCGGCGACACCGGGGAGCTGTTTTTT	CASSQFGDTGELFF
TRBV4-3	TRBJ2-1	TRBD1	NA	TGCGCCAGCAGCCAAGGGGTAATGAGACAGGGATACAATGAGCAGTTCTTC	CASSQGVMRQGYNEQFF
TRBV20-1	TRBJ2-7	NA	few	TGCAGTGCTAGAGATGACTGGAGGACGACGGAGGCCTACGAGCAGTACTTC	CSARDDWRTTEAYEQYF
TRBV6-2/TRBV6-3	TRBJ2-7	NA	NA	TGTGCCAGCAGTTACTCGGTCCGGGCTAGCCTATCGGGAGTCTACGAGCAGTACTTC	CASSYSVRASLSGVYEQYF